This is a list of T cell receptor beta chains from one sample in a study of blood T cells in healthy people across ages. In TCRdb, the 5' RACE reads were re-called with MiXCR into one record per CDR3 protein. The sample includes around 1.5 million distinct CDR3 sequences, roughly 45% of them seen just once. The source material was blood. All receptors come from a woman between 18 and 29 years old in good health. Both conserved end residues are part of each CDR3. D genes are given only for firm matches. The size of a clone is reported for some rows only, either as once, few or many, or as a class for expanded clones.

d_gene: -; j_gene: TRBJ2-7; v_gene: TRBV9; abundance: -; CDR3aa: CASSPQQGNLHEQYF; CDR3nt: TGTGCCAGCTCTCCACAACAGGGAAACCTACACGAGCAGTACTTC
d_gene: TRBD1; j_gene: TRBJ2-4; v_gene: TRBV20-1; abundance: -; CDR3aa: CSAQGDKNIQYF; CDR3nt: TGCAGTGCACAGGGGGACAAAAACATTCAGTACTTC
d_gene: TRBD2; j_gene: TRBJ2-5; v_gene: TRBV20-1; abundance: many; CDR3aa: CSPFSGSQETQYF; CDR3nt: TGCAGTCCTTTTAGCGGGTCCCAAGAGACCCAGTACTTC
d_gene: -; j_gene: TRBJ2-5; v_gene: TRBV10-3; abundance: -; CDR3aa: CAINGGGETQYF; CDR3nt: TGTGCCATCAATGGGGGCGGAGAGACCCAGTACTTC
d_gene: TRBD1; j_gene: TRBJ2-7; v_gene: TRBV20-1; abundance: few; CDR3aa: CSLTGGREQYF; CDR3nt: TGCAGTCTCACAGGGGGCCGCGAGCAGTACTTC
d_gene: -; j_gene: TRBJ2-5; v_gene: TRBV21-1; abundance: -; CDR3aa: CASSTSRDEGLQETQYF; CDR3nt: TGTGCCAGCAGCACTAGCCGGGACGAGGGACTCCAAGAGACCCAGTACTTC
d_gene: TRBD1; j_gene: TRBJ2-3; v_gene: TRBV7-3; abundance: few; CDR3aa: CASSSRQGADTQYF; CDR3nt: TGTGCCAGCAGCTCGAGACAGGGGGCAGATACGCAGTATTTT
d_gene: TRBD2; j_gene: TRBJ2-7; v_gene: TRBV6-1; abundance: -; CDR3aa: CASSTGGTNSYEQYF; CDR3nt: TGTGCCAGCTCGACGGGGGGGACAAACTCCTACGAGCAGTACTTC
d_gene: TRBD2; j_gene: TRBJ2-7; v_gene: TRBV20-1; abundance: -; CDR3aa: CSASAGVSTVGYEQYF; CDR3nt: TGCAGTGCTAGTGCGGGAGTATCGACTGTTGGCTACGAGCAGTACTTC
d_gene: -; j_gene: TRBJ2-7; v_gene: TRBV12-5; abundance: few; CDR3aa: CASGLVRGRVGEQYF; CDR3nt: TGTGCTAGTGGTTTGGTACGGGGCAGGGTTGGCGAGCAGTACTTC
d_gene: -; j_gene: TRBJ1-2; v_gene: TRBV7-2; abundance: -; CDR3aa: CASREVGGYTF; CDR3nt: TGTGCCAGCCGGGAGGTTGGAGGCTACACCTTC
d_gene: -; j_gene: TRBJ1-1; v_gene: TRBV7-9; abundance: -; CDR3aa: CASSLDGGAEAFF; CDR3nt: TGTGCCAGCAGCTTAGATGGGGGAGCTGAGGCTTTCTTT
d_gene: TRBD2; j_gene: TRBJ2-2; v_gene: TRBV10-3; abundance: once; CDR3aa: CAIRAQAGGNTGELFF; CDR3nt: TGTGCCATCAGGGCCCAAGCGGGGGGTAACACCGGGGAGCTGTTTTTT
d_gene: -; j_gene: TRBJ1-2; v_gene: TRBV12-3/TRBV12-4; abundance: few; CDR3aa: CASSLLGWSGSYGYTF; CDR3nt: TGTGCCAGCAGTCTCCTAGGGTGGTCGGGGAGCTATGGCTACACCTTC
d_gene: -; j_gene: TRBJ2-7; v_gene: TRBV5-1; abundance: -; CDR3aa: CASSLGLPPLYEQYF; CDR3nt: TGCGCCAGCAGCTTGGGACTACCGCCCCTCTACGAGCAGTACTTC
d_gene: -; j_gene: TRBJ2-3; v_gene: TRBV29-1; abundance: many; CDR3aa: CSVGVGGTTDTQYF; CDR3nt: TGCAGCGTTGGTGTTGGAGGAACAACAGATACGCAGTATTTT
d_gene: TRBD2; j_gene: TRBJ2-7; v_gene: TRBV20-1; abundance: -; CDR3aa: CSARDPSGGAYEQYF; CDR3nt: TGCAGTGCTAGAGATCCCAGCGGGGGGGCCTACGAGCAGTACTTC
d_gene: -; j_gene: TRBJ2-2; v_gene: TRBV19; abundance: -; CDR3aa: CASRTGVDTGELFF; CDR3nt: TGTGCCAGTAGGACGGGAGTGGACACCGGGGAGCTGTTTTTT
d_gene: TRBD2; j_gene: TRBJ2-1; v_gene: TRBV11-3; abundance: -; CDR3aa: CASSLESSGGFNEQFF; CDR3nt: TGTGCCAGCAGCTTAGAGAGTTCGGGAGGGTTTAATGAGCAGTTCTTC
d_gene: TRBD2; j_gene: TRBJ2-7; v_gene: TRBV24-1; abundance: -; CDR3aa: CATGAGAPPYEQYF; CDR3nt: TGTGCCACCGGAGCGGGGGCACCTCCCTACGAGCAGTACTTC
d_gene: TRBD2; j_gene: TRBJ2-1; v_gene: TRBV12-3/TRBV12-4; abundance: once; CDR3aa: CAGSLAKSSGRMGEQFF; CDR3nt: TGTGCCGGCAGTTTAGCTAAGTCTAGCGGGAGAATGGGTGAGCAGTTCTTC
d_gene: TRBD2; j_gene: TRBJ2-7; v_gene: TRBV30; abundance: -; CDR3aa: CAWGTAGEYEQYF; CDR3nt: TGTGCCTGGGGCACAGCGGGGGAGTACGAGCAGTACTTC
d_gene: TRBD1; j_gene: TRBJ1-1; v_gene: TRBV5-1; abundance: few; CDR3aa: CASSFAGGPMNTEAFF; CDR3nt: TGCGCCAGCAGCTTTGCAGGGGGCCCGATGAACACTGAAGCTTTCTTT
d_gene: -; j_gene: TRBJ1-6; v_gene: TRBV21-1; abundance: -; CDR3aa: CASSMGTGRKPSPLHF; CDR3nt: TGTGCCAGCAGCATGGGGACAGGGAGAAAACCCTCACCCCTCCACTTT
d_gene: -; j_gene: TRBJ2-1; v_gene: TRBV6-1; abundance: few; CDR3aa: CASSELAKRNEQFF; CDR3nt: TGTGCCAGCAGTGAGCTAGCGAAAAGGAATGAGCAGTTCTTC
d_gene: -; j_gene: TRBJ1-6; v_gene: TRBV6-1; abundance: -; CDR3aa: CASSGRDRSWGSPLHF; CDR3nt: TGTGCCAGCAGTGGGAGAGACAGGTCCTGGGGTTCACCCCTCCACTTT
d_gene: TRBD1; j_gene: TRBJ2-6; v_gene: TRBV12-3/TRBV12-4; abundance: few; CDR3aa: CASSFRGGSSGANVLTF; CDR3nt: TGTGCCAGCAGTTTCCGAGGGGGCAGCTCTGGGGCCAACGTCCTGACTTTC
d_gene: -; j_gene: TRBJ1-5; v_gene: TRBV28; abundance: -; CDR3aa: CASRAGTHNQPQHF; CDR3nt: TGTGCCAGCAGGGCCGGGACCCACAATCAGCCCCAGCATTTT
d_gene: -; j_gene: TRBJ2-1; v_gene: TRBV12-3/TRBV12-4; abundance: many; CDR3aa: CASSFVNEQFF; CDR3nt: TGTGCCAGCAGCTTTGTGAATGAGCAGTTCTTC
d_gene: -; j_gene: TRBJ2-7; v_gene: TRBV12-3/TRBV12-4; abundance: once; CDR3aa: CASSIRGPPKPYEQYF; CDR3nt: TGTGCCAGCAGTATCCGGGGCCCACCCAAACCCTACGAGCAGTACTTC